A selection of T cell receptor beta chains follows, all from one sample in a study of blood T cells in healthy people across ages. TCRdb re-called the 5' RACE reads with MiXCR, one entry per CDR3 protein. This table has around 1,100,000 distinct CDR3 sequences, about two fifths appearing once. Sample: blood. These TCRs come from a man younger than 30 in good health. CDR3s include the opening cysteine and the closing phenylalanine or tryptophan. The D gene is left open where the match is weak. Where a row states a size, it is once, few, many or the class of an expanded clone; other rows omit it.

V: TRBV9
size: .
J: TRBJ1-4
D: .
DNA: TGTGCCAGCAGCGTCTACTCTGATAATGAAAAACTGTTTTTT
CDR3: CASSVYSDNEKLFF

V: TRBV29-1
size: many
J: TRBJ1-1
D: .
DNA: TGCAGCGTTGAGCAGTTGAACACTGAAGCTTTCTTT
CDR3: CSVEQLNTEAFF

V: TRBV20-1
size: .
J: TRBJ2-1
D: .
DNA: TGCAGTGCTAGAGTGCAGCGGGCCGACCCCTACAATGAGCAGTTCTTC
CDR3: CSARVQRADPYNEQFF

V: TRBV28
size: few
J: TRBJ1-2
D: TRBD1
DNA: TGTGCCAGCAGTCCCCGCTGGACAGGAAGCTATGGCTACACCTTC
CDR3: CASSPRWTGSYGYTF

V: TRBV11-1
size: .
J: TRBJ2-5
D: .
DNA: TGTGCCAGCAGACACGTCTCGAAGACCCAGTACTTC
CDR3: CASRHVSKTQYF

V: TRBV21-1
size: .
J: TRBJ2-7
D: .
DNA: TGTGCCACTGATTCTGACAGGGAAACCAACGAGCAGTACTTC
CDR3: CATDSDRETNEQYF

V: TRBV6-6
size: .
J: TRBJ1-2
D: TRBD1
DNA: TGTGCCAGCAGTTTGGACAGGGTAGAAGGCTACACCTTC
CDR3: CASSLDRVEGYTF

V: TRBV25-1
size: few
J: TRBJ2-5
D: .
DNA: TGTGCCAGCAGTGAAATTGGGGACCAAGAGACCCAGTACTTC
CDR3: CASSEIGDQETQYF

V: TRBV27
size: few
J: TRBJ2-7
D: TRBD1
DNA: TGTGCCAGCAGTCCGTACAGGGGCGCTTTCTGGGACGAGCAGTACTTC
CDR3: CASSPYRGAFWDEQYF

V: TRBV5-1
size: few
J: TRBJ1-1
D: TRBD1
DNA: TGCGCCAGCAGCTCATCGACAGGGGGCAAGGGTGAAGCTTTCTTT
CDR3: CASSSSTGGKGEAFF

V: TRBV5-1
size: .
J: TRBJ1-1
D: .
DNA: TGCGCCAGCAGCTCACTCTCGGCGGGGGAACTAAACAGTGAAGCTTTCTTT
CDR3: CASSSLSAGELNSEAFF

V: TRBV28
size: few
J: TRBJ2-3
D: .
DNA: TGTGCCAGCAGTTTATCCAGGGCCAAAACTAGCACAGATACGCAGTATTTT
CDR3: CASSLSRAKTSTDTQYF